These 3 T cell receptor beta chains were all obtained from the same sample, sequenced in a study of cytomegalovirus exposure and HLA in healthy donors. Both 60 Vbeta primers and 13 Jbeta primers went into the PCR. Assay used: immunoSEQ multiplex PCR; TCRdb lists only in-frame clones, some missing. The sample carries some 150,000 clones, about 86% recorded once. Input material: PBMCs. The receptor source for this set is a man aged 35 to 55 in good health and CMV-seropositive.

This clone has just one count. This chain links TRBV10-3 with TRBJ1-1; D is ambiguous. Germline V gene data show CDR1 as ENHRY and CDR2 as SYGVKD. This CDR3 region has 13 residues. V was clipped by 6 bases and J by 2 bases, with 10 bases between them. CDR3 DNA sequence: TGTGCCATCAGCGCAGAAACCAACACTGAAGCTTTCTTT. Its protein is CAISAETNTEAFF.

This sequence joins TRBV5-1 and TRBJ2-2; TRBD2 matches at 12 bases. The trim removed 1 base at V and 3 bases at J, leaving 7 bases unmatched. This CDR3 contains 18 residues. In germline, CDR1 is SGHRS, CDR2 YFSETQ. For the CDR3, the DNA is TGCGCCAGCAGCTTGTCTAGCGGGAGGGCCAGGTACACCGGGGAGCTGTTTTTT. This sequence encodes CASSLSSGRARYTGELFF.

With regard to this clone: An end of the junction differs from the germline gene, which may be a read error. The gene calls are TRBV7-9 and TRBJ2-7, with TRBD1 as a possible D gene (6 bases). Germline CDR1 and CDR2: SEHNR and FQNEAQ (reference sequence). This CDR3 is 12 amino acids long. In DNA form, the CDR3 reads TGTTCCAGCAGCTACAGGGACTACGAGCAGTACTTC. Translated: CSSSYRDYEQYF.